This TCR beta chain derives from a study of blood T cells in healthy people across ages. Through a sample-barcoded 5' primer and a J-beta primer mix, a second PCR was run for roughly 7 to 12 cycles. TCRdb reanalysed the 5' RACE reads using MiXCR and keeps one entry per CDR3 protein. The data show over a million distinct CDR3 sequences, 35% to 45% seen once. Trimming left V 2 bases short and J 4 bases short, with 14 bases between. The CDR3 totals 15 residues. CDR1 and CDR2 (germline): SGDLS, YYNGEE. This clonotype was seen a few times. The sequence was obtained from a woman under 30 in good health. Sequences were obtained from blood. The V call is TRBV9, the J call TRBJ2-3; the D gene is possibly TRBD2 (6 bases). Here the CDR3 reads CASSVTGGDADTQYF. The DNA for the CDR3 is TGTGCCAGCAGCGTCACCGGGGGAGACGCAGATACGCAGTATTTT.